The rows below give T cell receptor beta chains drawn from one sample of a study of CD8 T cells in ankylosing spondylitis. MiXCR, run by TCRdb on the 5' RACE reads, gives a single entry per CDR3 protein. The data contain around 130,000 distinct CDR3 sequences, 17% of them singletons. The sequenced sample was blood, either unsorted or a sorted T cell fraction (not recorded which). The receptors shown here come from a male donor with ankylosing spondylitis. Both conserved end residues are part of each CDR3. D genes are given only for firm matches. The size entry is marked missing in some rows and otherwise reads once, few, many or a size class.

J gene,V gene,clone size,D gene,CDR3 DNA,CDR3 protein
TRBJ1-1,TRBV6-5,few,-,TGTGCCAGCAGTTACTCGATGGGGACTGAAGCTTTCTTT,CASSYSMGTEAFF
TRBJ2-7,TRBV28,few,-,TGTGCCAGCAGCCAGACTGATACCTACGAGCAGTACTTC,CASSQTDTYEQYF
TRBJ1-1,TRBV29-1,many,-,TGCAGCGTCTTACAAACTGAAGCTTTCTTT,CSVLQTEAFF
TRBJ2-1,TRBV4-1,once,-,TGCGCCAGCAGCCTGCCGAAGAGCCCGGAGCAGTTCTTC,CASSLPKSPEQFF
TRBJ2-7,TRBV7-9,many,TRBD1,TGTGCCAGCAGCGAACAGGGGGCCTACGAGCAGTACTTC,CASSEQGAYEQYF
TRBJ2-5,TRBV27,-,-,TGTGCCAGCGGGTTCAAGTCGGAGACCCAGTACTTC,CASGFKSETQYF
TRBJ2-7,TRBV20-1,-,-,TGCAGTGCTAGCTACCGAGCCGGAGACCTCTACGAGCAGTACTTC,CSASYRAGDLYEQYF
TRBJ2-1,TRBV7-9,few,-,TGTGCCAGCAGCTCGAGCTCCGGGGCCTACAATGAGCAGTTCTTC,CASSSSSGAYNEQFF
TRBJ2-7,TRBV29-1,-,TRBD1,TGCAGCGTCGAAGGGACAGCCTACGAGCAGTACTTC,CSVEGTAYEQYF
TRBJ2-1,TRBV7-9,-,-,TGTGCCAGCAGCTTAGAAGCTGAGGTTCATGAGCAGTTCTTC,CASSLEAEVHEQFF
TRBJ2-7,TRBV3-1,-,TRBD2,TGTGCCTGCAGCCAAGAGCCTAGCGGGAGGACCTCCTACGAGCAGTACTTC,CACSQEPSGRTSYEQYF
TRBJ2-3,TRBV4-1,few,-,TGCGCCAGCAGCACGCCCTTAGCAGCAGATACGCAGTATTTT,CASSTPLAADTQYF
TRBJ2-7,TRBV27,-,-,TGTGCCAGCAGTTTCCAGGCCACGCCCTACGAGCAGTACTTC,CASSFQATPYEQYF